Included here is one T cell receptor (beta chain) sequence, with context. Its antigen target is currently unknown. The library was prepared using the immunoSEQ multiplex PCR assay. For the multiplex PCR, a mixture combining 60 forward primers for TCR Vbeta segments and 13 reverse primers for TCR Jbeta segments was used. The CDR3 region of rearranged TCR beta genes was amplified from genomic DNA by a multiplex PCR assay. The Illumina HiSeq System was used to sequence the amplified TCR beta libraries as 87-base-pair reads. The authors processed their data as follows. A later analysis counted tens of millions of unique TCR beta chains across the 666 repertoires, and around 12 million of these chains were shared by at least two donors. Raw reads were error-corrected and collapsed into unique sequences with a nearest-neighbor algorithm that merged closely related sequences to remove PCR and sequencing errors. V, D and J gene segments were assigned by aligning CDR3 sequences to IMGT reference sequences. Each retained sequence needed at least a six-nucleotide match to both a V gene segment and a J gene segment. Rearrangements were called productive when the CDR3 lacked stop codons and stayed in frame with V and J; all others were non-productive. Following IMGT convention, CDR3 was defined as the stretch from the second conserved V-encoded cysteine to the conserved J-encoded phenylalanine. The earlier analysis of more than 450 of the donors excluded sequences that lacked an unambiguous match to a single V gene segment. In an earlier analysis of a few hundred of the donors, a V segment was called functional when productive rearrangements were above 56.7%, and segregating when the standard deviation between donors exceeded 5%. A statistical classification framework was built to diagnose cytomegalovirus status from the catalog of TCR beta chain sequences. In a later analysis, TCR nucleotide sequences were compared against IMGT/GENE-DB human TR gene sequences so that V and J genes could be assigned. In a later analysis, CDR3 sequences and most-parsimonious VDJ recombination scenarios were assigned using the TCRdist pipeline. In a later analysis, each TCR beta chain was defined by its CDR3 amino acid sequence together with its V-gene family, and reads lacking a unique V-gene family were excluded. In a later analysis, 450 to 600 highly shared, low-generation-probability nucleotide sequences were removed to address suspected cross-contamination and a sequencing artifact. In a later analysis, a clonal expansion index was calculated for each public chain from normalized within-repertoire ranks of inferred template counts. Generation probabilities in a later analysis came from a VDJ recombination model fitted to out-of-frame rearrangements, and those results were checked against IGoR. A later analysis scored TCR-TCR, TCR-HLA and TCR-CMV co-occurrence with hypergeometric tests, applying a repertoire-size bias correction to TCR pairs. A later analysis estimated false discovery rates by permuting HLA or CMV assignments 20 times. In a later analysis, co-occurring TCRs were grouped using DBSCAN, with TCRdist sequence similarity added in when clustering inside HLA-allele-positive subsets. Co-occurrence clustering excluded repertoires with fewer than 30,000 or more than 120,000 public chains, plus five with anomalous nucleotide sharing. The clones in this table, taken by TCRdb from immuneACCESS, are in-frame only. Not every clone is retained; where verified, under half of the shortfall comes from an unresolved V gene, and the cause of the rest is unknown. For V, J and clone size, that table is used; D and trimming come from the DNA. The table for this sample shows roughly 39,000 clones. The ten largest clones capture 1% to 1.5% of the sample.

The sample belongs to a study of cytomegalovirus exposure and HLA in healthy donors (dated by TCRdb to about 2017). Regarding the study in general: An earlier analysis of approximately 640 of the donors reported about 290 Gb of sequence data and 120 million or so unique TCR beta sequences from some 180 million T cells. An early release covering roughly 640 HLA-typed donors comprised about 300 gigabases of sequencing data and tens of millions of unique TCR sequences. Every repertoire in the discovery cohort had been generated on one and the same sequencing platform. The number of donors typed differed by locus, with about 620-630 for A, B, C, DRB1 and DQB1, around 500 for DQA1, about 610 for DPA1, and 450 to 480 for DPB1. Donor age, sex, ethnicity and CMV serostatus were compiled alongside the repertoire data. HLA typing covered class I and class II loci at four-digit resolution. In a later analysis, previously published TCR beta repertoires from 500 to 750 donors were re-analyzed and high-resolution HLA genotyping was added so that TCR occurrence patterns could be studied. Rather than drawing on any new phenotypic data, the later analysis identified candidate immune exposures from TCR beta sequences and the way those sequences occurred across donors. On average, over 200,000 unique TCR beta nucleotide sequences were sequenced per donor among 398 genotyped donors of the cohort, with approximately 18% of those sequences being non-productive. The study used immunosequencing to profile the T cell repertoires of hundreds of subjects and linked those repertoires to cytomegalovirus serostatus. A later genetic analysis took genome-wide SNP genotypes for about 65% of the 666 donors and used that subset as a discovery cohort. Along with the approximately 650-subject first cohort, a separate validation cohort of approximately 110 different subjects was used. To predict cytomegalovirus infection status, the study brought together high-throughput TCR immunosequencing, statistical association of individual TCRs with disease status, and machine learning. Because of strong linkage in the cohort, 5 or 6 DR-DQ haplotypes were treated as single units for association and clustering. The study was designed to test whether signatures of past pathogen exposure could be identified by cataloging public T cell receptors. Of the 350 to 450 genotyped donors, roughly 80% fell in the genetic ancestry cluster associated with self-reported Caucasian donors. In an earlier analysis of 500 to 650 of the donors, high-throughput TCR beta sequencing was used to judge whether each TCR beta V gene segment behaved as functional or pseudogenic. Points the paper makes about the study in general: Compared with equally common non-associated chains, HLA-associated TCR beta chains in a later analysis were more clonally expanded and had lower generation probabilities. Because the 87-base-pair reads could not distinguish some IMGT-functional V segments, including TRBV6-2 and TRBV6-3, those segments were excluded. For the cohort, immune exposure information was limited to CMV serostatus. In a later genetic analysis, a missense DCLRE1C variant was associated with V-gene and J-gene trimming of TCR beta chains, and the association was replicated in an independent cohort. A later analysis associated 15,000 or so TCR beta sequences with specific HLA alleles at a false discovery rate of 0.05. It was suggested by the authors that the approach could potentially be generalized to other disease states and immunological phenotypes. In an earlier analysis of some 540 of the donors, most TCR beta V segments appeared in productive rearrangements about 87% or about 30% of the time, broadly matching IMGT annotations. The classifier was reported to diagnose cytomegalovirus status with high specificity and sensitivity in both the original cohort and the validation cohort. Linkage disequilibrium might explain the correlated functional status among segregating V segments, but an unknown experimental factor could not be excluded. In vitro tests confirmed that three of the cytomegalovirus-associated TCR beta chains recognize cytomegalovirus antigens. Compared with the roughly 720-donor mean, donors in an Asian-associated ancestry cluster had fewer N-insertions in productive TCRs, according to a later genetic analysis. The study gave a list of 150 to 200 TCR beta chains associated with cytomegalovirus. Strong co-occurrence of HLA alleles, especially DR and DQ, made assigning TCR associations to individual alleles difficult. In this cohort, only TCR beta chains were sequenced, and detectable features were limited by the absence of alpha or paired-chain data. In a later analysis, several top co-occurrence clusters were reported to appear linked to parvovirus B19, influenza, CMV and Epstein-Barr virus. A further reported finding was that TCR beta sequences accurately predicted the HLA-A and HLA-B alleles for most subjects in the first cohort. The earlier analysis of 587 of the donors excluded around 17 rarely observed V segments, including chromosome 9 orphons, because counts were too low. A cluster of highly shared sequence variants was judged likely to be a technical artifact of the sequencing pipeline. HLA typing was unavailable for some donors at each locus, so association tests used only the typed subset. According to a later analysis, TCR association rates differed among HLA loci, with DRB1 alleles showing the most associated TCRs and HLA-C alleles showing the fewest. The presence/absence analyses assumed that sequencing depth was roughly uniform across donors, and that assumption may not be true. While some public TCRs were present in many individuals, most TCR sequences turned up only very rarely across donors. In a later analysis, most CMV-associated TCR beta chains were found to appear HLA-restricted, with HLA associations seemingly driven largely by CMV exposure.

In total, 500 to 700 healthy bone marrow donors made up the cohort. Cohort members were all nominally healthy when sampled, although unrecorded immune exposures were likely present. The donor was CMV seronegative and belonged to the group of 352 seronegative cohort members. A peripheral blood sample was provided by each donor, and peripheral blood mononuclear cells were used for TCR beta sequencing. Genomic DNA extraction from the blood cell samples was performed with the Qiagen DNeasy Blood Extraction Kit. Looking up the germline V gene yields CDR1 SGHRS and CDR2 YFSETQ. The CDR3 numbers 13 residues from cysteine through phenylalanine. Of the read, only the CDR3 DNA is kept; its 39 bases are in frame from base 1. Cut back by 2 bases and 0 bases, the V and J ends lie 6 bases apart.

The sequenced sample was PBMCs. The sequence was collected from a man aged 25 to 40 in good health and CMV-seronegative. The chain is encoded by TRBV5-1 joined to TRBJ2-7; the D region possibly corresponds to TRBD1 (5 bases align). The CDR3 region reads CASSFQGSYEQYF. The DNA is TGCGCCAGCAGCTTCCAGGGCTCCTACGAGCAGTACTTC.